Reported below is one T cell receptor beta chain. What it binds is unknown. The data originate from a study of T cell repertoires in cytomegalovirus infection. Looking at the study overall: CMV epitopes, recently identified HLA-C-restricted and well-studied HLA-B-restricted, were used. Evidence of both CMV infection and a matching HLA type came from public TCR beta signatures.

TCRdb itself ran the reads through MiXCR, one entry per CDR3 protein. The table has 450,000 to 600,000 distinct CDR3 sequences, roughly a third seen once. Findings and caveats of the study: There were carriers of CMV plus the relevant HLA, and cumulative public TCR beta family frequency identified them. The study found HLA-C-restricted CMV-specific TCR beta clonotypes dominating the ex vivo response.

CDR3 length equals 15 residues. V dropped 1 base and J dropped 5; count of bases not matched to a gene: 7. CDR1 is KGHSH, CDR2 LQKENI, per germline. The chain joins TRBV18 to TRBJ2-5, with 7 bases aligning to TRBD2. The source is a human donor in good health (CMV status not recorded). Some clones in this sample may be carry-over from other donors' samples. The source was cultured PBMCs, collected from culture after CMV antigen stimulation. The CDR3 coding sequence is TGTGCCAGCTCACCACTGTGGGGGGGTCAGGAGACCCAGTACTTC. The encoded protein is CASSPLWGGQETQYF.